This section outlines one T cell receptor (beta chain) sequence together with its context. These data come from a study of T-cell reconstitution after alpha-beta-depleted transplantation in children. Trimming pared 5 bases from V and 5 bases from J, leaving 25 bases between. The germline gives CDR1 LNHNV, CDR2 YYDKDF (reference sequence). The CDR3 length is 17 residues. Unique molecular identifiers were used in preparing the TCRbeta library. TCRdb reprocessed the PCR reads via MiXCR and lists one record per CDR3 protein. The sample yields almost 400,000 distinct CDR3 sequences, approximately 20% seen once.

The TCR comes from a human donor who donated a stem cell graft to a child with acute myeloid leukemia. Material: PBMCs from the stem cell graft donor, obtained from the stem cell graft. The chain uses TRBV15 and TRBJ2-7; tentative D call: TRBD1 (7 bases). CDR3 nucleotide sequence: TGTGCCACCAGCTCACGAGGGGGCTCGCCGGGGGCTCACGAGCAGTACTTC. This encodes CATSSRGGSPGAHEQYF.